This T cell receptor (beta chain) was observed in a study of shared clonotypes between healthy human individuals. General study findings and limits: Represented genetic and exposure-history diversity was restricted by having few donors. Tissue TCR repertoires likely differ from these blood-only repertoires. Sequencing depth was a factor that was expected to affect clonotype sharing among donors.

This clone has a handful of counts. The target antigen is unknown. Data came from immunoSEQ multiplex PCR; TCRdb stores just in-frame clones and leaves some out. The data hold roughly 500,000 clones, with about 84% observed a single time. CDR1 is SGHAT and CDR2 is FQNNGV in the germline V gene. With 5 bases clipped from V and 1 base from J, the junction kept 5 bases outside the gene matches. CDR3 length: 15 amino acids. Donation came from healthy HIV-negative adults that had no recent acute infections or vaccinations. The sequenced material came from PBMCs. The origin of this receptor is a woman aged 40 to 49 in good health. Some clones in this sample may be carry-over from other donors' samples. V usage is TRBV11-2 and J usage is TRBJ1-1; 9 positions agree with TRBD1. The CDR3 spells CASSPEGQGNTEAFF. CDR3 coding DNA: TGTGCCAGCAGCCCAGAGGGACAGGGGAACACTGAAGCTTTCTTT.